These 8 T cell receptor beta chains originate from one sample sequenced in a study of T-cell reconstitution after alpha-beta-depleted transplantation in children. The authors prepared the TCRbeta library with unique molecular identifiers. TCRdb re-called the PCR reads through MiXCR, storing one row per CDR3 protein. The sample lists over 150,000 distinct CDR3 sequences, about 7% occurring once. This specimen consisted of PBMCs, obtained before TCRalphabeta/CD19-depleted stem cell transplant. Receptors were obtained from a boy between 2 and 10 years old with acute lymphoblastic leukemia, due to receive a stem cell transplant.

This clonotype was recorded a few times. This rearrangement joins TRBV5-5 to TRBJ1-6; maybe TRBD1 (5 bases). Per the germline V gene, CDR1 is SGHKS and CDR2 is YYEKEE (reference sequence). This CDR3 is built from 16 residues. The V and J ends lost 1 base and 3 bases respectively, with 11 bases between them. The CDR3 protein is CASSLLLQGYNSPLHF. CDR3 in DNA: TGTGCCAGCAGCTTGCTTCTCCAGGGCTATAATTCACCCCTCCACTTT.

Ten or more counts support this clonotype. The junction departs from germline at one end; a sequencing error may be responsible. V and J are TRBV27 and TRBJ2-7; no clear D. CDR1 is MNHEY, CDR2 SMNVEV, per germline (reference sequence). The CDR3 extends over 13 amino acids. This CDR3 is CASSPGPSATLSF. The DNA for the CDR3 is TGTGCCAGCAGCCCAGGCCCCTCCGCTACGCTCAGCTTC.

Only a few counts were recorded for this clonotype. The gene calls are TRBV7-2 and TRBJ2-7, with D perhaps assigned TRBD1 or TRBD2 (5 bases each). Germline lookup yields CDR1 SGHTA and CDR2 FQGNSA. This CDR3 comprises 15 residues. The V end lost 5 bases, the J end lost 2 bases, and 16 bases lay between the germline ends. This CDR3 reads CASSQTGTGTYEQYF. CDR3 bases: TGTGCCAGCAGCCAAACGGGAACAGGCACCTACGAGCAGTACTTC.

Ten or more counts support this clonotype. The chain recombines TRBV9 with TRBJ2-7; 8 bases are a match to TRBD2. The germline gives CDR1 SGDLS, CDR2 YYNGEE. V lost 0 bases and J lost 5; bases outside the gene matches: 7. There are 15 residues in the CDR3. The DNA of the CDR3 is TGTGCCAGCAGCGTAGGCCCCAGCGGGAGTAACGAGCAGTACTTC. Its translation is CASSVGPSGSNEQYF.

The sample holds many counts of this clonotype. This chain joins TRBV29-1 and TRBJ2-7, with a weak D call TRBD2 (6 bases). Trimming removed 4 bases at V and 2 bases at J, with 12 bases between. This CDR3 has 13 amino acids. Germline loops: CDR1 SQVTM, CDR2 ANQGSEA. CDR3 nucleotides: TGCAGCGTTGGTGGGGGGTCCCCCTACGAGCAGTACTTC. Protein sequence: CSVGGGSPYEQYF.

The chain couples TRBV30 to TRBJ2-1, with 8 bases identical to TRBD2. The CDR3 spans 15 residues. Germline assignment: CDR1 GTSNPN and CDR2 SVGIG (reference sequence). V was clipped by 3 bases and J by 4 bases; unmatched bases: 8. This CDR3 is CAWRGGGRTYNEQFF. The CDR3 region has the DNA TGTGCCTGGAGGGGTGGCGGGAGGACTTACAATGAGCAGTTCTTC.

This clonotype was observed many times. The rearrangement links TRBV10-3 to TRBJ1-2; D uncertain. The CDR3 length is 11 residues. Trimming took off 5 bases at V and 9 bases at J, with 10 bases between the two ends. CDR1 is ENHRY and CDR2 is SYGVKD in the germline V gene. DNA of the CDR3: TGTGCCATCAGTTATAAGATGAGCTACACCTTC. It is translated as CAISYKMSYTF.

In this sample, this clonotype turned up many times. This sequence joins TRBV28 and TRBJ2-1; 10 bases agree with TRBD2. CDR1 and CDR2 (germline): MDHEN, SYDVKM. The CDR3 spans 15 residues. Trimming took 5 bases from V and 6 from J; bases not matched to a gene: 7. The CDR3 region has the DNA TGTGCCAGCAGTGCCCTAGCGGGGGCCCCCAATGAGCAGTTCTTC. Encoded protein: CASSALAGAPNEQFF.